The 6 T cell receptor beta chains reported below all come from one sample, sequenced in a study of shared clonotypes between healthy human individuals. Some clones are missing from TCRdb's copy, which holds only in-frame ones; the method was immunoSEQ multiplex PCR. Of roughly 2,300,000 clones listed, 92% are singletons. Sequenced input: naive CD4+ T cells from PBMCs. Sample subset: CD45RA+ positively selected. The receptors stem from a man aged 18 to 30 in good health. Some clones in this sample may be carry-over from other donors' samples.

The chain joins TRBV6-5 to TRBJ2-3; D is unclear. The CDR3 consists of 14 residues. Germline V gives CDR1 MNHEY, CDR2 SVGAGI. V lost 7 bases and J 2 bases, leaving 13 bases between the germline ends. DNA of the CDR3: TGTGCCAGCACCCGGTCCGGGTACACAGATACGCAGTATTTT. It yields the protein CASTRSGYTDTQYF.

This chain connects TRBV6-6 to TRBJ2-5; no clear D gene. Judging by the DNA end, TRBJ2-7 fits better; the J call may be wrong. Germline CDR1 is MNHNY and CDR2 is SVGAGI (reference sequence). The CDR3 extends over 16 amino acids. The CDR3 loop is CASSYSRRTPNYEQYF. In DNA, the CDR3 is TGTGCCAGCAGTTACTCGCGGAGAACACCTAACTACGAGCAGTACTTC.

The chain is built from TRBV5-6 and TRBJ2-5, with D perhaps TRBD1 or TRBD2 (6 bases each). This CDR3 has 14 residues. In germline, CDR1 is SGHDT, CDR2 YYEEEE. Trimming shortened V by 0 bases and J by 4 bases, and 10 bases separated the two germline ends. In nucleotides, the CDR3 is TGTGCCAGCAGCTTGGAGGGGGGCGGAGAGACCCAGTACTTC. It codes for CASSLEGGGETQYF.

This chain connects TRBV5-6 to TRBJ2-5; TRBD2 agrees at 8 bases. With 4 bases clipped from V and 3 bases from J, the junction kept 5 bases outside the gene matches. CDR3 length: 14 residues. Germline V gene data show CDR1 as SGHDT and CDR2 as YYEEEE. Here the CDR3 DNA reads TGTGCCAGCAGCCACGGACTAGCAGAAGAGACCCAGTACTTC. Translated: CASSHGLAEETQYF.

This clone was observed a single time. The genes are TRBV11-2 and TRBJ1-5, with TRBD1 matching over 8 bases. This CDR3 contains 15 residues. CDR1 and CDR2 from the germline V gene are SGHAT and FQNNGV. J lost 5 bases, V lost 4 bases, and 7 bases had no gene match. CDR3 DNA sequence: TGTGCCAGCAGCTGGAACAGGGGGATAGATCAGCCCCAGCATTTT. This codes for CASSWNRGIDQPQHF.

The chain carries TRBV2 and TRBJ2-2, with D perhaps TRBD1 (6 bases). Germline-derived CDR1 and CDR2 are SNHLY and FYNNEI. The V gene lost 6 bases and the J gene lost 4 bases, with 12 bases spanning the gap. The CDR3 runs to 14 residues. The CDR3 protein is CASRADSSTGELFF. CDR3 nucleotide sequence: TGTGCCAGCAGGGCGGACAGTTCCACCGGGGAGCTGTTTTTT.